This T cell receptor (beta chain) originates from a study of identical twins. Broader study findings: There was more out-of-frame TCR alpha sharing in monozygotic twins than models estimated. Cross-sectional statistical analysis was relied on for the conclusions, without the same donors being followed. Twins shared beta out-of-frame sequences in excess, but this excess was weaker.

The CDR3 has 18 residues. Germline CDR1 is KGHDR and CDR2 is SFDVKD. The trim removed 3 bases at V and 5 bases at J, leaving 13 bases unmatched. This clonotype was seen only a few times. What it binds is unknown. TCRdb used MiXCR to reprocess the 5' RACE reads, holding one entry per CDR3 protein. This table has fewer than 250,000 distinct CDR3 sequences, approximately 9% appearing once. This receptor was obtained from a young woman in good health. Input material: memory (CD45RO+) T cells sorted from blood. This chain uses TRBV24-1 with TRBJ2-2; 8 bases map to TRBD1. The CDR3 DNA is TGTGCCACCAGTGATGACTCCAAGGCAGGGGGCTATACCGGGGAGCTGTTTTTT. Its translation is CATSDDSKAGGYTGELFF.